One and the same sample provided the 7 T cell receptor beta chains below, sequenced in a study of blood T cells in healthy people across ages. Next came a second PCR, run for about 7 to 11 cycles, which used a sample-barcoded 5' primer along with a J-beta primer mix. Via MiXCR, TCRdb re-called the 5' RACE reads, giving one row per CDR3 protein. The table records about 650,000 distinct CDR3 sequences, about a third of them present only once. What was sequenced was blood. The origin of the receptors is a woman older than 75 in good health.

This clonotype has ten or more counts. The chain joins TRBV9 to TRBJ2-3; D unresolved. CDR1 is SGDLS and CDR2 is YYNGEE in the germline V gene. The V and J ends lost 2 bases and 0 bases respectively, with 7 bases between them. The CDR3 totals 14 residues. CDR3 sequence reads: CASSVATSTDTQYF. CDR3 nucleotides: TGTGCCAGCAGCGTGGCTACTAGCACAGATACGCAGTATTTT.

Concerning this clonotype: A much larger clone lies one base from this, so it may be a read error. No conserved phenylalanine or tryptophan ends this CDR3, so it is likely a read error. This chain links TRBV7-2 with TRBJ2-7, with D hard to call. The last part of the DNA fits TRBJ2-4 better; the J call may be wrong. Germline V gives CDR1 SGHTA, CDR2 FQGNSA. This CDR3 is built from 12 residues. CDR3 sequence: CASSLNKNIQYL. Here the CDR3 DNA reads TGTGCCAGCAGCTTAAACAAAAACATTCAGTACTTA.

Remarks on this clonotype: This may be a read error: a much more frequent sequence differs by one nucleotide. V gene TRBV5-1 combines with J gene TRBJ1-2, with a possible D match to TRBD1 (6 bases). Germline loops: CDR1 SGHRS, CDR2 YFSETQ. There are 14 residues in the CDR3. The CDR3 reads CASSFTDSNYGCTF. The DNA for the CDR3 is TGCGCCAGCAGCTTTACGGACAGCAACTATGGCTGCACCTTC. Based on the CDR3 plus reference TRBV5-1 and TRBJ1-2, the full variable domain is KAGVTQTPRYLIKTRGQQVTLSCSPISGHRSVSWYQQTPGQGLQFLFEYFSETQRNKGNFPGRFSGRQFSNSRSEMNVSTLELGDSALYLCASSFTDSNYGCTFGSGTRLTVV.

In this sample, this clonotype turned up many times. The chain links TRBV3-1 to TRBJ2-1; D might be TRBD2 (5 bases). V was pared by 0 bases and J by 0 bases, with 9 bases between. Germline lookup yields CDR1 LGHDT and CDR2 YNNKEL (reference sequence). The CDR3 has 16 amino acids. The CDR3 DNA is TGTGCCAGCAGCCAAGATAGCGCGAGCTCCTACAATGAGCAGTTCTTC. Translating it yields CASSQDSASSYNEQFF.

The chain joins TRBV18 to TRBJ2-3; 11 nucleotides align to TRBD2. The CDR3 totals 17 residues. Germline CDR1 is KGHSH and CDR2 is LQKENI. With 2 bases clipped from V and 3 bases from J, the junction kept 7 bases outside the gene matches. CDR3 DNA: TGTGCCAGCTCACCAAAAGTCACTAGCGGGGGAACAGATACGCAGTATTTT. Residues: CASSPKVTSGGTDTQYF. The full variable domain, with the rest looked up from reference TRBV18 and TRBJ2-3, is NAGVMQNPRHLVRRRGQEARLRCSPMKGHSHVYWYRQLPEEGLKFMVYLQKENIIDESGMPKERFSAEFPKEGPSILRIQQVVRGDSAAYFCASSPKVTSGGTDTQYFGPGTRLTVL.

There are many counts of this clonotype. The chain links TRBV12-3 or TRBV12-4 to TRBJ2-5, with TRBD2 identical over 15 bases. This CDR3 has 15 residues. Trimming at V came to 6 bases and at J to 5 bases, leaving 4 bases not matched to a gene. CDR3 coding DNA: TGTGCCAGCAGCGGGACTAGCGGGGGGATCGAGACCCAGTACTTC. This codes for CASSGTSGGIETQYF.

This clonotype turned up a few times. This chain links TRBV7-2 with TRBJ1-1; 7 bases map to TRBD1. The V segment lost 5 bases and the J segment 6 bases; nucleotides outside the gene matches: 9. Germline loops: CDR1 SGHTA, CDR2 FQGNSA. CDR3 length equals 14 residues. The CDR3 region is CASSVGGMAAEAFF. The CDR3 region has the DNA TGTGCCAGCAGCGTAGGGGGCATGGCGGCTGAAGCTTTCTTT.